The present TCR beta chain was sequenced within a study of blood T cell repertoires in COVID-19. Produced via immunoSEQ multiplex PCR; TCRdb's table is partial and in-frame only. Here the sample spans about 260,000 clones, 80% to 90% being singletons. The CDR3 is 18 residues long. Trimming took 5 bases from V and 0 from J; bases not matched to a gene: 12. CDR1 is SGHVS and CDR2 is FNYEAQ in the germline V gene. Donors in Cohort 3 counted as recovered after two negative PCRs, clearance, or symptom resolution. Sequenced sample: PBMCs or T cells enriched from blood (not recorded which). The clonotype originates from a woman aged 18-29 years who had recovered from COVID-19. V is TRBV7-6 and J is TRBJ2-1; TRBD1 aligns across 8 bases. The CDR3 sequence is CASSPRTGFGGSYNEQFF. The CDR3 DNA is TGTGCCAGCAGCCCCCGGACAGGGTTCGGGGGCTCCTACAATGAGCAGTTCTTC.